Shown below are 30 T cell receptor beta chains from a single sample sequenced in a study of T cell responses to AZD1222 COVID-19 vaccine. The repertoire was sequenced with immunoSEQ multiplex PCR; TCRdb's copy has only in-frame clones and lacks some. The sample shows approximately 93,000 clones, about 92% of them seen only once. This specimen consisted of peripheral blood, obtained 28 days after the second AZD1222 dose. These receptors came from an adult who received the AZD1222 COVID-19 vaccine.

The chain combines TRBV7-2 with TRBJ2-3; 12 bases are a match to TRBD2. CDR3 length equals 15 residues. V lost 2 bases, J lost 5 bases, and 2 bases stayed unmatched. The germline CDR1 and CDR2 sequences are SGHTA and FQGNSA. CDR3 coding DNA: TGTGCCAGCAGCTTACAACTAGCGGGGGGAGATACGCAGTATTTT. Protein product: CASSLQLAGGDTQYF. Variable domain in full (rest from reference TRBV7-2 and TRBJ2-3): GAGVSQSPSNKVTEKGKDVELRCDPISGHTALYWYRQSLGQGLEFLIYFQGNSAPDKSGLPSDRFSAERTGGSVSTLTIQRTQQEDSAVYLCASSLQLAGGDTQYFGPGTRLTVL.

The chain uses TRBV7-8 and TRBJ2-3; a weak D match, TRBD2 (5 bases). Per germline, CDR1 SGHVS and CDR2 FQNEAQ. The V end was cut by 1 base, the J end by 4 bases, with 12 bases between. The CDR3 extends over 15 amino acids. CDR3 region: CASSLGNSASDTQYF. In DNA, the CDR3 is TGTGCCAGCAGCTTAGGAAATAGCGCGTCAGATACGCAGTATTTT.

The chain employs TRBV7-2 and TRBJ2-5; D unresolved. Germline values: CDR1 SGHTA, CDR2 FQGNSA. Trimming took off 5 bases at V and 1 base at J, with 8 bases between the two ends. CDR3 length: 13 amino acids. This CDR3 reads CASSAWVQETQYF. Written as DNA, the CDR3 is TGTGCCAGCAGCGCCTGGGTCCAAGAGACCCAGTACTTC.

This clone was observed once. V gene TRBV2 combines with J gene TRBJ1-1; TRBD1 might be the D (5 bases). Between the trimmed V and J ends, which lost 2 bases and 1 base, there was a span of 11 bases. CDR3 length equals 15 residues. The germline CDR1 and CDR2 sequences are SNHLY and FYNNEI. The CDR3 here is CASSEIGQGNTEAFF. CDR3 in DNA: TGTGCCAGCAGTGAAATTGGGCAGGGGAACACTGAAGCTTTCTTT. Variable domain in full (rest from reference TRBV2 and TRBJ1-1): EPEVTQTPSHQVTQMGQEVILRCVPISNHLYFYWYRQILGQKVEFLVSFYNNEISEKSEIFDDQFSVERPDGSNFTLKIRSTKLEDSAMYFCASSEIGQGNTEAFFGQGTRLTVV.

The chain couples TRBV6-5 to TRBJ2-2, with D perhaps matching TRBD1 (5 bases). The CDR3 spans 12 residues. Looked up from germline, CDR1 is MNHEY and CDR2 is SVGAGI. V dropped 5 bases and J dropped 7 bases, with 8 bases sitting between them. CDR3 residues: CASSRQSGELFF. The CDR3 bases are TGTGCCAGCAGTAGACAGAGCGGGGAGCTGTTTTTT.

The J gene is TRBJ1-1, the V gene TRBV6-1; D is possibly TRBD1 (6 bases). The V gene's germline CDR1 is MNHNS and CDR2 SASEGT. The ends were cut back, 4 bases at V and 0 bases at J, with 24 bases in the middle. This CDR3 has 19 amino acids. The CDR3 coding sequence is TGTGCCAGCAGTGGCAACCCAGGGCAGGGCGGGGACATGAACACTGAAGCTTTCTTT. It codes for CASSGNPGQGGDMNTEAFF.

This clone was seen only once. The chain couples TRBV6-5 to TRBJ1-2; D is unclear. CDR1 and CDR2 (germline): MNHEY, SVGAGI. Trimming took 5 bases from V and 2 from J, leaving 15 bases between them. The CDR3 has 15 residues. The CDR3 loop reads CASSPEVYGNYGYTF. CDR3 coding DNA: TGTGCCAGCAGTCCAGAGGTTTATGGGAACTATGGCTACACCTTC.

The chain uses TRBV5-4 and TRBJ2-2; no clear D. The CDR3 runs 16 residues. Deletions cut 3 bases from V and 4 bases from J, with 16 bases between. The germline CDR1 and CDR2 sequences are SGHNT and YYREEE (reference sequence). In DNA form, the CDR3 reads TGTGCCAGCAGCTCACCATTTTTATGGGGCACCGGGGAGCTGTTTTTT. Translated: CASSSPFLWGTGELFF.

The rearrangement links TRBV5-6 to TRBJ2-5; D remains unclear. V was clipped by 2 bases and J by 5 bases, with 10 bases between them. The CDR3 has 13 residues. Per the germline V gene, CDR1 is SGHDT and CDR2 is YYEEEE. CDR3 nucleotides: TGTGCCAGCAGCTTAGGGCTGAGGGAGACCCAGTACTTC. This gives the protein CASSLGLRETQYF.

V usage is TRBV5-1 and J usage is TRBJ2-6; D not resolved. The CDR3 covers 15 residues. V lost 4 bases and J 3 bases, leaving 11 bases between the germline ends. The germline V gene encodes CDR1 SGHRS and CDR2 YFSETQ. This chain's CDR3 is CASSAPIDGANVLTF. The CDR3 nucleotides are TGCGCCAGCAGCGCTCCGATAGATGGGGCCAACGTCCTGACTTTC.

The rearrangement uses TRBV6-1 and TRBJ1-1; 7 bases fit TRBD1. Germline trimming cut 2 bases from V and 0 bases from J; bases unmatched to any gene: 0. The CDR3 sequence is 14 residues long. Germline assignment: CDR1 MNHNS and CDR2 SASEGT. The DNA of the CDR3 is TGTGCCAGCAGTGAAAGGGGGCTGAACACTGAAGCTTTCTTT. Protein: CASSERGLNTEAFF.

Here the CDR3 reads CASSPGTTNTGELFF. DNA of the CDR3: TGTGCCAGCAGCCCGGGGACCACGAACACCGGGGAGCTGTTTTTT. The chain joins TRBV7-3 to TRBJ2-2; TRBD1 or TRBD2 may be the D gene (5 bases each). CDR3 length: 15 residues. Trimming removed 5 bases from V and 0 bases from J, with 10 bases in between. Germline CDR1 is SGHTA and CDR2 is FQGTGA.

The rearrangement uses TRBV4-1 and TRBJ1-5; tentatively, D is TRBD1 (5 bases). The CDR3 has 13 amino acids. Germline V gene lookup returns CDR1 MGHRA and CDR2 YSYEKL. The V end lost 5 bases, the J end lost 6 bases, and 11 bases lay between the germline ends. CDR3 protein: CASSSSGSQPQHF. CDR3 DNA sequence: TGCGCCAGCAGCTCCTCAGGGAGTCAGCCCCAGCATTTT.

The chain joins TRBV27 to TRBJ2-2; 7 bases agree with TRBD2. The V and J ends lost 3 bases and 5 bases, in that order; junction bases with no gene match: 15. This CDR3 region has 18 residues. Germline assignment: CDR1 MNHEY and CDR2 SMNVEV (reference sequence). The CDR3 region is CASSFGPAGDRLTGELFF. The CDR3 DNA sequence: TGTGCCAGCAGTTTTGGGCCTGCGGGGGATCGTTTGACCGGGGAGCTGTTTTTT.

This chain uses TRBV19 with TRBJ1-1, with 11 positions matching TRBD1. Germline CDR1 and CDR2: LNHDA and SQIVND (reference sequence). CDR3 size: 14 residues. The junction had 3 bases not matched to a gene; V was cut back by 5 bases and J by 4 bases. Written as DNA, the CDR3 is TGTGCCAGTAGTTTTGGGACAGGGGGCACTGAAGCTTTCTTT. Encoded protein: CASSFGTGGTEAFF.

The rearrangement links TRBV19 to TRBJ1-2; the D gene is possibly TRBD1 (6 bases). V lost 6 bases and J lost 5, with 22 bases in between. From germline, CDR1 is LNHDA and CDR2 SQIVND (reference sequence). The CDR3 contains 16 residues. The CDR3 DNA follows: TGTGCCAGTAGCCGGGAGGGCGGGGGCGAGTGGTATGGCTACACCTTC. Residues: CASSREGGGEWYGYTF.

The rearrangement links TRBV5-1 to TRBJ1-1; the D gene is possibly TRBD1 (5 bases). V was pared by 1 base and J by 7 bases, with 17 bases between. The CDR3 has 15 amino acids. Germline CDR1 reads SGHRS; CDR2 reads YFSETQ. In DNA, the CDR3 is TGCGCCAGCAGCTTGAGCCAGGGAGGTAGGGTTGAAGCTTTCTTT. Amino acids: CASSLSQGGRVEAFF.

The CDR3 sequence is CARTRGPGNTIYF. DNA for the CDR3: TGTGCCAGGACTAGGGGGCCTGGAAACACCATATATTTT. The rearrangement joins TRBV2 to TRBJ1-3; 7 nucleotides line up with TRBD1. Per the germline V gene, CDR1 is SNHLY and CDR2 is FYNNEI. The CDR3 covers 13 residues. V was clipped by 9 bases and J by 2 bases; unmatched bases: 4.

The gene calls are TRBV6-5 and TRBJ1-6, with 7 bases identical to TRBD1. This CDR3 contains 14 residues. J was trimmed by 4 bases and V by 6 bases; bases with no gene match: 3. CDR1 and CDR2 from the germline V gene are MNHEY and SVGAGI. CDR3 bases: TGTGCCAGCAGCCCACAGGGGTATAATTCACCCCTCCACTTT. Amino acid sequence: CASSPQGYNSPLHF.

The chain couples TRBV5-4 to TRBJ2-3, with TRBD2 identical over 13 bases. CDR1 and CDR2 (germline): SGHNT, YYREEE (reference sequence). V trimming: 3 bases; J trimming: 2 bases; junction bases outside the gene matches: 3. This CDR3 contains 16 residues. The CDR3 sequence is CASSWGLAGITDTQYF. CDR3 coding DNA: TGTGCCAGCAGCTGGGGACTAGCGGGGATCACAGATACGCAGTATTTT.

The chain is built from TRBV3-1 (or the pseudogene TRBV3-2) and TRBJ2-5; D might be TRBD2 (6 bases). The CDR3 covers 16 residues. CDR1 is LGHDT, CDR2 YNNKEL, per germline (reference sequence). Trimming took off 0 bases at V and 0 bases at J, with 11 bases between the two ends. DNA of the CDR3: TGTGCCAGCAGCCAAGACCCCGGGGGAGACCAAGAGACCCAGTACTTC. Protein: CASSQDPGGDQETQYF.

The chain combines TRBV7-9 with TRBJ1-2; TRBD1 matches at 9 bases. This CDR3 comprises 18 residues. Germline CDR1 and CDR2: SEHNR and FQNEAQ (reference sequence). V lost 4 bases, J lost 7 bases, and 19 bases stayed unmatched. The CDR3 coding sequence is TGTGCCAGCAGCTACGCACCCCACCATGCAGGACAGGGGTCTGGCTACACCTTC. It encodes CASSYAPHHAGQGSGYTF.

The chain joins TRBV20-1 to TRBJ2-3; 8 bases align to TRBD2. CDR1 and CDR2 (germline): DFQATT, SNEGSKA (reference sequence). This CDR3 comprises 19 residues. V lost 3 bases to trimming and J lost 1 base; unmatched junction nucleotides: 18. CDR3 sequence: CSASPPSRGGRPGTDTQYF. CDR3 nucleotides: TGCAGTGCTAGTCCCCCCTCTCGGGGGGGCCGTCCTGGCACAGATACGCAGTATTTT.

This chain joins TRBV6-4 and TRBJ1-5, with D perhaps TRBD1 (5 bases). This CDR3 region has 17 residues. The ends were cut back, 6 bases at V and 7 bases at J, with 25 bases in the middle. The germline gives CDR1 MRHNA, CDR2 SNTAGT. CDR3 DNA sequence: TGTGCCAGCAGCAACTCTTTACCGCAGGGCCTCCGGCAGCCCCAGCATTTT. Its protein product is CASSNSLPQGLRQPQHF.

J is TRBJ2-2 and V is TRBV13; D remains ambiguous. V was shortened by 2 bases and J by 4 bases, with 5 bases between the two germline ends. The CDR3 has 13 residues. Germline V gives CDR1 PRHDT, CDR2 FYEKMQ (reference sequence). This CDR3 is CASSLYITGELFF. CDR3 bases: TGTGCCAGCAGCTTATATATCACCGGGGAGCTGTTTTTT. Full variable domain (rest looked up from reference TRBV13 and TRBJ2-2): AAGVIQSPRHLIKEKRETATLKCYPIPRHDTVYWYQQGPGQDPQFLISFYEKMQSDKGSIPDRFSAQQFSDYHSELNMSSLELGDSALYFCASSLYITGELFFGEGSRLTVL.

This clone was seen just once. The V gene is TRBV27, the J gene TRBJ2-1; no clear D. CDR3 length: 13 residues. Trimming stripped 3 bases from V and 8 bases from J, with 11 bases between. Germline V gene lookup returns CDR1 MNHEY and CDR2 SMNVEV (reference sequence). The DNA for the CDR3 is TGTGCCAGCAGTTTTGTGAATTTCGATGAGCAGTTCTTC. Translation: CASSFVNFDEQFF.

The chain couples TRBV7-9 to TRBJ2-2; D unresolved. V was clipped by 3 bases and J by 5 bases, with 13 bases between them. This CDR3 region has 15 residues. In germline, CDR1 is SEHNR, CDR2 FQNEAQ (reference sequence). CDR3 nucleotides: TGTGCCAGCAGCTTCGGGTGGCGGATAACCGGGGAGCTGTTTTTT. This gives the protein CASSFGWRITGELFF.

The chain uses TRBV3-1 (or the pseudogene TRBV3-2) and TRBJ2-6, with D unclear. The CDR3 length is 15 residues. Trimming stripped 3 bases from V and 2 bases from J, with 8 bases between. In germline, CDR1 is LGHDT, CDR2 YNNKEL (reference sequence). CDR3: CASSHRDTGANVLTF. The CDR3 DNA reads as TGTGCCAGCAGCCATCGAGACACTGGGGCCAACGTCCTGACTTTC.

V gene TRBV23-1 combines with J gene TRBJ2-7; TRBD2 is a possible D gene (5 bases). TRBV23-1 is annotated as an ORF whose role is uncertain. The CDR3 consists of 13 residues. Trimming took 4 bases from V and 3 from J, leaving 10 bases between them. CDR3 DNA sequence: TGCGCCAGCAGTCGCCGGGAAGGCTACGAGCAGTACGTC. This translates into CASSRREGYEQYV.

The chain couples TRBV5-1 to TRBJ2-1; tentatively, D is TRBD1 or TRBD2 (7 bases each). This CDR3 spans 15 amino acids. Germline loops: CDR1 SGHRS, CDR2 YFSETQ. Trimming took off 4 bases at V and 4 bases at J, with 15 bases between the two ends. CDR3 protein: CASSRGGTAYNEQFF. CDR3 in DNA: TGCGCCAGCAGCCGGGGAGGGACAGCTTACAATGAGCAGTTCTTC.